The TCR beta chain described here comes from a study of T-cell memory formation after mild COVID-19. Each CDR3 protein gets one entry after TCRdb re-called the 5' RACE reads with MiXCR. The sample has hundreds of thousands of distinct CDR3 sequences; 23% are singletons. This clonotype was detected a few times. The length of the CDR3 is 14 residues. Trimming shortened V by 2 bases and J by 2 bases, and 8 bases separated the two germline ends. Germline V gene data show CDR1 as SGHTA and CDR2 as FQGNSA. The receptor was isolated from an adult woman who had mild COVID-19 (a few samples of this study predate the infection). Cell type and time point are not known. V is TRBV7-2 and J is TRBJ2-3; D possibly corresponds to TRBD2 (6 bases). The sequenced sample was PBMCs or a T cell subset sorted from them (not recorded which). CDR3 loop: CASSLPGVTDTQYF. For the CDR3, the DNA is TGTGCCAGCAGCTTACCGGGGGTCACAGATACGCAGTATTTT. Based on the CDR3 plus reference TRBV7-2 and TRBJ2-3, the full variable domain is GAGVSQSPSNKVTEKGKDVELRCDPISGHTALYWYRQSLGQGLEFLIYFQGNSAPDKSGLPSDRFSAERTGGSVSTLTIQRTQQEDSAVYLCASSLPGVTDTQYFGPGTRLTVL.